Listed below are T cell receptor beta chains from one sample, sequenced in a study of T cell changes during pregnancy in multiple sclerosis. Method: immunoSEQ multiplex PCR; TCRdb's copy keeps in-frame clones and lacks some. Altogether around 63,000 clones are present, 90% to 95% being singletons, with the ten largest covering around 2.4%. Sequenced material: peripheral blood, taken in the third trimester of pregnancy. Every receptor here comes from a female donor in good health, enrolled as a control in a pregnancy study. CDR3s leave out the opening cysteine and the closing phenylalanine or tryptophan. The order of the fields is clone size, D gene, V gene, J gene, CDR3 length, CDR3 protein. D genes are given only for firm matches. Expanded clones are given a class, and other clones once, few, many or no size at all.

clone_size: -; d_call: TRBD1; v_call: TRBV5-6; j_call: TRBJ1-4; cdr3_length: 14; cdr3_aa: ASSWERQGNNEKLF
clone_size: once; d_call: -; v_call: TRBV28; j_call: TRBJ1-5; cdr3_length: 12; cdr3_aa: ASTEGQINQPQH
clone_size: -; d_call: -; v_call: TRBV5-1; j_call: TRBJ2-2; cdr3_length: 15; cdr3_aa: ASSLYKGQGRSGELF
clone_size: -; d_call: TRBD2; v_call: TRBV2; j_call: TRBJ2-5; cdr3_length: 16; cdr3_aa: ASSDRLSWLAGVETQY
clone_size: -; d_call: -; v_call: TRBV7-9; j_call: TRBJ2-7; cdr3_length: 17; cdr3_aa: ASSLVTPSGAKINYEQY
clone_size: -; d_call: TRBD1; v_call: TRBV27; j_call: TRBJ1-2; cdr3_length: 10; cdr3_aa: ASYRGFDGYT
clone_size: -; d_call: TRBD2; v_call: TRBV13; j_call: TRBJ2-7; cdr3_length: 13; cdr3_aa: ASSLPASGVYEQY
clone_size: -; d_call: -; v_call: TRBV28; j_call: TRBJ1-5; cdr3_length: 13; cdr3_aa: ASSLARQGNQPQH
clone_size: -; d_call: TRBD2; v_call: TRBV19; j_call: TRBJ2-1; cdr3_length: 16; cdr3_aa: ASSIGGLAESSYNEQF
clone_size: -; d_call: -; v_call: TRBV7-2; j_call: TRBJ2-7; cdr3_length: 12; cdr3_aa: ASSASRDIDEQY
clone_size: -; d_call: TRBD2; v_call: TRBV4-2; j_call: TRBJ2-1; cdr3_length: 13; cdr3_aa: ASSRGTSGMEEQF
clone_size: -; d_call: -; v_call: TRBV2; j_call: TRBJ1-4; cdr3_length: 11; cdr3_aa: ASSEGPSEKLF
clone_size: -; d_call: TRBD2; v_call: TRBV11-2; j_call: TRBJ2-2; cdr3_length: 13; cdr3_aa: ASSVLAGNTGELF
clone_size: -; d_call: -; v_call: TRBV18; j_call: TRBJ2-1; cdr3_length: 10; cdr3_aa: ASSPGNNEQF
clone_size: -; d_call: -; v_call: TRBV6-1; j_call: TRBJ2-3; cdr3_length: 13; cdr3_aa: ASSPQWGVADTQY
clone_size: -; d_call: -; v_call: TRBV5-4; j_call: TRBJ2-7; cdr3_length: 11; cdr3_aa: ASSLGARPEQY
clone_size: -; d_call: TRBD2; v_call: TRBV27; j_call: TRBJ2-3; cdr3_length: 12; cdr3_aa: ASSIAGAGNTQY
clone_size: -; d_call: -; v_call: TRBV7-6; j_call: TRBJ1-1; cdr3_length: 13; cdr3_aa: ASSPHLGRDTEAF
clone_size: once; d_call: -; v_call: TRBV5-8; j_call: TRBJ1-1; cdr3_length: 11; cdr3_aa: ASSLPGVVEAF
clone_size: -; d_call: TRBD1; v_call: TRBV4-2; j_call: TRBJ2-7; cdr3_length: 16; cdr3_aa: ASSPQGNQGAVDYEQY
clone_size: -; d_call: TRBD2; v_call: TRBV5-1; j_call: TRBJ2-1; cdr3_length: 14; cdr3_aa: ASSRGLAGHYNEQF
clone_size: -; d_call: -; v_call: TRBV6-5; j_call: TRBJ2-1; cdr3_length: 13; cdr3_aa: ASSHRLGGRYEQF
clone_size: -; d_call: TRBD2; v_call: TRBV13; j_call: TRBJ2-7; cdr3_length: 14; cdr3_aa: ASSSSLAGVTYEQY